This entry is about one TCR beta chain. These data belong to a study of shared clonotypes between healthy human individuals. Using immunoSEQ multiplex PCR, the repertoire was profiled, and TCRdb retains in-frame clones only, with some absent. Of 650,000 to 800,000 clones in the sample, approximately 72% were seen once. The V gene's germline CDR1 is SNHLY and CDR2 FYNNEI. The CDR3 contains 15 residues. Unmatched junction bases numbered 9, after V lost 6 bases and J lost 4 bases. This sequence was found in a woman between 25 and 40 years old in good health. J is TRBJ2-5 and V is TRBV2; 9 nucleotides match TRBD1. The sequencing input was memory CD4+ T cells sorted from blood. Subset noted: CD45RA-negative fraction. CDR3 nucleotides: TGTGCCAGCAGGTCACAGGGGGCTTCGGGAGAGACCCAGTACTTC. Translated, it gives CASRSQGASGETQYF.